This T cell receptor (beta chain) was profiled in a study of early T cells in non-severe SARS-CoV-2 infection (dated by TCRdb to the early 2020s). Regarding the research as a whole: TCR sequencing used bulk RNA from unsorted whole blood, so alpha and beta chains could not be paired.

Library generation was performed with 5' RACE. Sequencing relied on a NextSeq 500. To correct for sequencing error and PCR bias, the TCR library protocol tagged individual cDNA molecules with unique molecular identifiers. Both TCR alpha and beta chains were sequenced, and tight co-correlation was observed between alpha and beta sequence abundances in each sample. Regarding the original processing steps: Decombinator V4 was used to perform V gene, J gene and CDR3 annotation of TCR sequences. Expanded TCRs were defined as changing significantly between any two time points under a Poisson model with p below 0.0001. TCR abundances were normalised to the total number of TCRs sequenced per sample and were expressed as counts per million. MAIT TCRs were defined by TRAV1-2 paired with TRAJ12, TRAJ20 or TRAJ33, and iNKT TCRs by TRAV10 paired with TRAJ18. A search of VDJdb, accessed on 1 November 2021, was run for TCRs annotated to CMV, EBV and SARS-CoV-2, with TCRs annotated for multiple antigens excluded. TCRdb ran its own pipeline on the public reads, namely fastp trimming at Q25 and MiXCR clone calling, and kept in-frame beta chains. Every CDR3 protein is listed once, alongside the most common genes and DNA of its rows. The V and J calls shown here were made by TCRdb, not taken from the authors' results. This sample has tens of thousands of distinct CDR3 sequences in its table, and approximately 15% of those were observed once. The ten largest clones take up 4.1% of the sample.

The CDR3 has 15 amino acids, counting the end cysteine and phenylalanine. Only the CDR3 part of the read is kept: 45 bases, read in frame from the first base. From V the trimming removes 4 bases and from J it removes 4 bases, while the gene matches leave 10 bases of the junction unaccounted for. CDR1 is given as SGDLS and CDR2 as YYNGEE, both from the germline V gene. Broad study findings and their caveats: VDJdb matching was skewed toward anti-spike CD8 responses, so virus-specific expansions were likely underestimated and private and CD4 specificities were missed.

In regard to this clonotype: Its antigen remains unidentified. Per-base qualities were not stored, and no clone one base away is much larger.

A case-control design nested within a healthcare worker cohort in London, UK, was used, with weekly nasopharyngeal swab PCR tests and blood sampling performed. Healthcare workers were enrolled in the week of the UK lockdown, from 23 to 31 March 2020, and were followed every week for up to about 16 weeks. This TCR derives from an adult who was a healthcare worker with PCR-confirmed SARS-CoV-2 infection or an uninfected control (not recorded which). In this chain, TRBV9 is recombined with TRBJ1-1; TRBD1 aligns with 7 central bases. The sequencing here drew on whole blood, taken at baseline. The base sequence is TGTGCCAGCAGCCCGCGAGACAGGGTAAGCACTGAAGCTTTCTTT. This translates into CASSPRDRVSTEAFF.